This T cell receptor beta chain was recorded in a study of a mutant IDH1 vaccine in newly diagnosed glioma (TCRdb year 2021). Context from the whole study: Eight vaccinations were administered to patients in weeks 1, 3, 5, 7, 11, 15, 19 and 23, corresponding to visits V03 through V10. Vaccination was initiated 4-6 weeks after radiotherapy alone, or concurrently with temozolomide cycles in the chemotherapy-containing groups. Of the 30 to 35 treated patients, around 62% were male and around 40% were female, and a mean age of roughly 41 years was recorded. Prior to enrollment, patients had been given standard therapy consisting of radiotherapy alone, temozolomide alone, or radiochemotherapy with temozolomide, with the combination given to most patients. Six visits were used for peripheral blood collection: V03 (baseline), V05, V07, V10, V12 and V13. For exploratory analyses, fewer than 30 treated patients had longitudinal TCRB deep sequencing done wherever samples were available.

The CDR3 goes from the cysteine to the phenylalanine over 13 residues. Only the CDR3 region is kept as DNA, spanning 39 bases read in frame from base 1. CDR1 is given as GTSNPN and CDR2 as SVGIG, both from the germline V gene (reference sequence). V is shortened by 1 base, J by 4 bases, and the region joining them spans 10 bases. The library was produced with the immunoSEQ multiplex PCR assay. Rearranged TCR beta chain sequences were amplified using the hsTCRB Kit according to the manufacturer's protocol. Sequencing of TCRB libraries was carried out on an Illumina MiSeq. As for the authors' bioinformatics: The kit vendor's proprietary platform handled demultiplexing, trimming and gene mapping. The source is immuneACCESS, and TCRdb retained only in-frame sequences with V and J called. Part of the clones is not carried over; for the studies checked, unresolved V genes explain less than half of this, and the remainder is unexplained. Clonal size and the V and J genes are those of that table, whereas D and trimming came from the DNA. A total of around 120,000 clones appear in this sample, 80% of them only once. The top ten hold under 7% of the sample.

With respect to this clone: Its antigen is not yet known. No base quality information exists; no much larger clone differs at one position.

The time point tag for this specimen amounts to: week 11, during vaccination. Every vaccine dose consisted of 300 ug of a 20-mer mutant IDH1 peptide in Montanide, administered subcutaneously together with topical imiquimod. The donors had newly diagnosed IDH1-mutant astrocytomas of WHO grade 3 or 4 that showed loss of nuclear ATRX. The samples were drawn from NOA16, a multicentre, single-arm, open-label phase I trial in Germany that tested a mutant IDH1 peptide vaccine in humans for the first time. Genomic DNA for TCRB sequencing was extracted from EDTA blood using the DNeasy Blood and Tissue Kit. What the research found in general, with its limitations: The authors noted that analyses of patient blood samples could not be reproduced because of sample limitations. Selection of PBMC samples for TCRB deep sequencing was based on availability. Changes in the top peripheral T cell clonotypes picked up by TCRB sequencing did not appear to be linked to pseudoprogression. Immune responses induced by the vaccine were seen in approximately 92% of patients across multiple MHC alleles.

This sample comprised PBMCs, obtained from a glioma patient whose treatment included an IDH1 peptide vaccine. Rearrangement joined TRBV30 to TRBJ2-5; TRBD1 is possibly the D segment (5 matching bases). The origin of this receptor is a man between 35 and 55 years old with glioma. Here is the DNA: TGTGCCTGGAGTGCAGACAGTACAGAGACCCAGTACTTC. Its product reads: CAWSADSTETQYF.